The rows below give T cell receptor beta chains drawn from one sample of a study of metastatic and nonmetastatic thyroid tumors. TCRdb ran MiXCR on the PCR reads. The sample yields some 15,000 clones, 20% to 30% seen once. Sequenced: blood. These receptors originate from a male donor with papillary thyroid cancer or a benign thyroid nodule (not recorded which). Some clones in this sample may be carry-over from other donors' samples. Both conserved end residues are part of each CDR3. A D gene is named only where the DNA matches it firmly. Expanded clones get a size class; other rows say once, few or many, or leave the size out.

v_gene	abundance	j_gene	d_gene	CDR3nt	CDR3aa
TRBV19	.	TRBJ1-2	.	TGTGCCAGTAGTCTCCATGTTACAGACTATGGCTACACTTTC	CASSLHVTDYGYTF
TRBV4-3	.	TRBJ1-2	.	TGCGCCAGCAGCCAAGATGGGGGGACAATCGATTTCCGTGGCTACACCTTC	CASSQDGGTIDFRGYTF
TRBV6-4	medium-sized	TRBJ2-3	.	TGTGCCAGCAGTCGAGGTGGGAGCACAGATACGCAGTATTTT	CASSRGGSTDTQYF
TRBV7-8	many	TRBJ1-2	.	TGTGCCAGCAGCTACGGGACTGCTTATGGCTACACCTTC	CASSYGTAYGYTF
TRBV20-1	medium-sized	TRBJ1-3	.	TGCAGTGCAGGGGCTGGAAACACCATATATTTT	CSAGAGNTIYF
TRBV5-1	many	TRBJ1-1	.	TGCGCCAGCAGCGTCGCCGTGGGTAGTACTGAAGCTTTCTTT	CASSVAVGSTEAFF
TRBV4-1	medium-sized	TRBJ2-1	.	TGCGCCAGCAGCCAAGAGGAGGGGCACGATGAGCAGTTCTTC	CASSQEEGHDEQFF
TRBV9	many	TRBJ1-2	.	TGTGCCAGCAGCGTAGCTACAGTCTGGGAATATGGCTACACCTTC	CASSVATVWEYGYTF
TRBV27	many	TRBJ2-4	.	TGTGCCAGCAGCTCCCCCCCCGCGTGGGACATTCAGTACTTC	CASSSPPAWDIQYF
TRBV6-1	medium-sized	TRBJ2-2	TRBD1	TGTGCCAGCAGGAGGGACAGGTCGAACACCGGGGAGCTGTTTTTT	CASRRDRSNTGELFF
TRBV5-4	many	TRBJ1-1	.	TGTGCCAGCAGCTTTGTGGGGGCTGGCACTGAAGCTTTCTTT	CASSFVGAGTEAFF
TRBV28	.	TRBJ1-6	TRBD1	TGTGCCAGCAGACGGGACAGATATAATTCACCCCTCCACTTT	CASRRDRYNSPLHF
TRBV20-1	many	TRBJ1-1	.	TGCAGTGCGCCGGGCGGACAGCTTATGAACACTGAAGCTTTCTTT	CSAPGGQLMNTEAFF
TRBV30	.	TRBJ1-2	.	TGTGCCCGGAGTGTAGGCTCAGTGGGCCGGGGCTATGGCTACACCTTC	CARSVGSVGRGYGYTF
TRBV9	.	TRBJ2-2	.	TGTGCCAGCAGCGCCCCAAGGGGGGATGTGAACACCGGGGAGCTGTTTTTT	CASSAPRGDVNTGELFF
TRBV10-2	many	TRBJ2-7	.	TGCGCCAGCAGTGAGGACGTTTCGTACGAGCAGTACTTC	CASSEDVSYEQYF
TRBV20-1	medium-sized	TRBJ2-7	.	TGCAGTGCTAGAGATGGGGGGCGGCTCCCCTACGAGCAGTACTTC	CSARDGGRLPYEQYF
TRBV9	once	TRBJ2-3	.	TGTGCCAGCAGCGTAGGTGGACATACTAGCACAGATACGCAGTATTTT	CASSVGGHTSTDTQYF
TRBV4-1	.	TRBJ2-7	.	TGCGCCAGCAGCCAAGAGGTTTCCTTGGGCTTCTACGAGCAGTACTTC	CASSQEVSLGFYEQYF
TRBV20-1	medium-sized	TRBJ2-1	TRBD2	TGCAGTGCTAGAGATCAGGTAGCGGGGGATTACAATGAGCAGTTCTTC	CSARDQVAGDYNEQFF
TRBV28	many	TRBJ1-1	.	TGTGCCAGCAGTTTACAGACTAACACTGAAGCTTTCTTT	CASSLQTNTEAFF
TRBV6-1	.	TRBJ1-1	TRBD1	TGTGCCAGCAGTGATCTTCTGGCAGGGGGCGCAAGGTGGGAAGCTTTCTTT	CASSDLLAGGARWEAFF
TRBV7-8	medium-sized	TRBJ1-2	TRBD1	TGTGCCAGCAGCTGGAACCAGGGACAGGGGGCCTATGGCTACACCTTC	CASSWNQGQGAYGYTF
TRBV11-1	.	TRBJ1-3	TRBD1	TGTGCCAGCAGCTCCGGGGGACAGCCCCTGGGAAACACCATATATTTT	CASSSGGQPLGNTIYF
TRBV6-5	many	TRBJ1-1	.	TGTGCCAGCAGTTACTCGTCCAGGACCACCCGGAAAGCTTTCTTT	CASSYSSRTTRKAFF
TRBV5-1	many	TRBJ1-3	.	TGCGCCAGCAGCTTAGACGGAAGCTCTGGAAACACCATATATTTT	CASSLDGSSGNTIYF
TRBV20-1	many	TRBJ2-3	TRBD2	TGCAGTGCCCCACTAGCGGGTGGCACAGATACGCAGTATTTT	CSAPLAGGTDTQYF
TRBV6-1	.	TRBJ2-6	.	TGTGCCAGCAGTGAAGGGGGTAGGGCCAACGTCCTGACTTTC	CASSEGGRANVLTF
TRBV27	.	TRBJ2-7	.	TGTGCCAGCAGTTTGCGGTTCTCCTACGAGCAGTACTTC	CASSLRFSYEQYF
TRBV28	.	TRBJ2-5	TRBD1	TGTGCCAGCAGTTCTGGACAGGGAGGACAGACCAAGTACTTC	CASSSGQGGQTKYF
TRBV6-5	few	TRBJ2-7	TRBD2	TGTGCCAGCAGTTACTTCCGGGGGGATTACGAGCAGTACTTC	CASSYFRGDYEQYF
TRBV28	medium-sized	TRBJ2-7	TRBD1	TGTGCCAGCAGCACCGACAGGGAGTGGGAGCAGTACTTC	CASSTDREWEQYF
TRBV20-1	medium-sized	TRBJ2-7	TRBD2	TGCAGTGCTAGTCCTAGCGGCGTAAGCTCCTACGAGCAGTACTTC	CSASPSGVSSYEQYF
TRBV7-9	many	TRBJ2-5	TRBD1	TGTGCCAGCAGCAAGGGGACAGTGGAGACCCAGTACTTC	CASSKGTVETQYF
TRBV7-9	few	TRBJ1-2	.	TGTGCCAGCAGCGAAGCGAACTATGGCTACACCTTC	CASSEANYGYTF
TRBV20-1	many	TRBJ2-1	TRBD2	TGCAGTGCTAGTCCCGGGGGACTAGCGGGCTACAATGAGCAGTTCTTC	CSASPGGLAGYNEQFF
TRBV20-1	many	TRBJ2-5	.	TGCAGTGCTGTGGGGGCGGGGGCCCCCCAAGAGACCCAGTACTTC	CSAVGAGAPQETQYF
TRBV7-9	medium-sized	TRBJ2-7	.	TGTGCCAGCAGTTTTAGGGGATTCTCCTACGAGCAGTACTTC	CASSFRGFSYEQYF
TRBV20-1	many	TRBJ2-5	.	TGCAGTGCTAGACGACAGCAAGAGACCCAGTACTTC	CSARRQQETQYF
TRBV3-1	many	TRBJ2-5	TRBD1	TGTGCCAGCAGCCACGGACAGGGTATGAAGACCCAGTACTTC	CASSHGQGMKTQYF
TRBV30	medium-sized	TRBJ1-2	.	TGTGCCTGGACGCCCGGAGGGAGGTATGGCTACACCTTC	CAWTPGGRYGYTF
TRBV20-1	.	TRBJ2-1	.	TGCAGTGCTAGAGACTCACTCCTACCCTACAATGAGCAGTTCTTC	CSARDSLLPYNEQFF
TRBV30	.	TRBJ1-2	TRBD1	TGTGCCTGGAGCGACGGACAGGTCTATGGCTACACCTTC	CAWSDGQVYGYTF
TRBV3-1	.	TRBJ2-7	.	TGTGCCATCAGCCAAGATTCGGGCTACGAGCAGTACTTC	CAISQDSGYEQYF
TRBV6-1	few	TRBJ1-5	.	TGTGCCAGCAGAATACAGGGAGGGGGGTCTAGCAATCAGCCCCAGCATTTT	CASRIQGGGSSNQPQHF
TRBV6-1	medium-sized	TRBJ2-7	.	TGTGCCAGCAGGTCCCTCGACAATACCTACGAGCAGTACTTC	CASRSLDNTYEQYF
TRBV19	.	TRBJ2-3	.	TGTGCCAGTAGTATTGGGGATACGCAGTATTTT	CASSIGDTQYF
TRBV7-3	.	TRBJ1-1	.	TGTGCCAGCAGCCTAACCCGGGGACTGAACACTGAAGCTTTCTTT	CASSLTRGLNTEAFF
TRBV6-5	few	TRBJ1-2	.	TGTGCCAGCAGTTACTCGAGTTCGCCCGGGGGGGGCTATGGCTACACCTTC	CASSYSSSPGGGYGYTF
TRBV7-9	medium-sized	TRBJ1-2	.	TGTGCCAGCAGCTCCGAGGGGCGGTCCAACTATGGCTACACCTTC	CASSSEGRSNYGYTF
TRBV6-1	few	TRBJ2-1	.	TGTGCCAGCGTCTGGGGCAGTTACAATGACCAGTTCTTC	CASVWGSYNDQFF
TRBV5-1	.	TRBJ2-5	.	TGCGCCAGCAGCTTGGCCTCCCGTCCAGAAGAGGCCCAGTACTTC	CASSLASRPEEAQYF
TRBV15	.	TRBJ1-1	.	TGTGCCACCAGCAGAGATCTGAACACTGAAGCTTTCTTT	CATSRDLNTEAFF